This passage covers 13 T cell receptor beta chains from one sample sequenced in a study of OX40 agonist ivuxolimab in advanced cancers. Using immunoSEQ multiplex PCR, the repertoire was profiled, and TCRdb retains in-frame clones only, with some absent. The sample has around 18,000 clones, about 89% seen once. The sample here was CD4+ or CD8+ T cells sorted from blood, taken in a trial of the OX40 agonist ivuxolimab. The receptors here all came from an adult with an advanced solid tumor such as melanoma, head and neck, liver or kidney cancer.

The chain couples TRBV4-3 to TRBJ2-2, with D possibly TRBD1 on 6 matching bases. Trimming left V 3 bases short and J 5 bases short, with 13 bases between. CDR1 is LGHNA and CDR2 is YSLEER in the germline V gene. The CDR3 contains 15 residues. As DNA, the CDR3 is TGCGCCAGCAGCCACGCAGGGGTCCCAACCGGGGAGCTGTTTTTT. Protein product: CASSHAGVPTGELFF.

The rearrangement uses TRBV21-1 and TRBJ2-3; TRBD2 reflects the table's D call only, with no check against the DNA. TRBV21-1 is a recognized pseudogene. This CDR3 spans 20 amino acids. The CDR3: CASSKRGHRTGSASTDTQYF. In nucleotides, the CDR3 is TGTGCCAGCAGCAAAAGAGGCCACAGGACCGGGAGCGCAAGCACAGATACGCAGTATTTT.

The genes are TRBV2 and TRBJ2-2, with 7 bases that match TRBD1. J lost 4 bases, V lost 6 bases, and 5 bases had no gene match. The germline CDR1 and CDR2 sequences are SNHLY and FYNNEI. The CDR3 runs to 14 residues. In nucleotides, the CDR3 is TGTGCCAGCAGCGGGGACAGTCCCACCGGGGAGCTGTTTTTT. Its translation is CASSGDSPTGELFF.

The CDR3 sequence: CASSIEGAEAFF. As DNA, the CDR3 is TGTGCCAGTAGTATTGAGGGCGCTGAAGCTTTCTTT. This chain uses TRBV19 with TRBJ1-1; no firm D call. The germline V and J ends were trimmed by 3 bases and 6 bases, with 8 bases remaining between them. This CDR3 spans 12 amino acids. CDR1 and CDR2 from the germline V gene are LNHDA and SQIVND (reference sequence).

V is TRBV4-3 and J is TRBJ2-5; D may correspond to TRBD1 or TRBD2 (5 bases each). The DNA end is more similar to TRBJ2-7, so the J call may be wrong. This CDR3 is 13 amino acids long. The germline gives CDR1 LGHNA, CDR2 YSLEER. CDR3 in amino acids: CAKIWGTSYEQYF. DNA of the CDR3: TGCGCCAAGATCTGGGGGACCTCCTACGAGCAGTACTTC.

This chain joins TRBV6-5 and TRBJ1-5; D unclear. The J call may be wrong; the DNA end is better matched by TRBJ2-3. In germline, CDR1 is MNHEY, CDR2 SVGAGI. The CDR3 length is 15 residues. The CDR3 sequence: CASSYSRHSNQPQYF. The CDR3 DNA reads as TGTGCCAGCAGTTACTCACGACATAGCAATCAGCCCCAGTATTTT.

The chain carries TRBV27 and TRBJ1-4; TRBD1 aligns across 8 bases. This CDR3 is 15 amino acids long. From germline, CDR1 is MNHEY and CDR2 SMNVEV (reference sequence). The V gene end was trimmed by 4 bases and the J gene end by 6 bases; junction bases not matched to a gene: 7. CDR3 bases: TGTGCCAGCAGTTCCGGACAGGGAGGTTATGAAAAACTGTTTTTT. Protein sequence: CASSSGQGGYEKLFF. The whole variable domain, filled in from reference TRBV27 and TRBJ1-4, reads EAQVTQNPRYLITVTGKKLTVTCSQNMNHEYMSWYRQDPGLGLRQIYYSMNVEVTDKGDVPEGYKVSRKEKRNFPLILESPSPNQTSLYFCASSSGQGGYEKLFFGSGTQLSVL.

V gene TRBV5-6 combines with J gene TRBJ2-1; D uncertain. Germline V gives CDR1 SGHDT, CDR2 YYEEEE. The ends were cut back, 1 base at V and 5 bases at J, with 7 bases in the middle. This CDR3 is 13 amino acids long. DNA for the CDR3: TGTGCCAGCAGCTTGTCCCCCAACAATGAGCAGTTCTTC. It specifies CASSLSPNNEQFF. Together with reference TRBV5-6 and TRBJ2-1, the CDR3 gives the full variable domain: DAGVTQSPTHLIKTRGQQVTLRCSPKSGHDTVSWYQQALGQGPQFIFQYYEEEERQRGNFPDRFSGHQFPNYSSELNVNALLLGDSALYLCASSLSPNNEQFFGPGTRLTVL.

The V and J genes are TRBV7-3 and TRBJ2-1, with TRBD2 as a possible D gene (5 bases). CDR3 length equals 14 residues. Trimming cost V 6 bases and J 0 bases, with 9 bases left between them. Looked up from germline, CDR1 is SGHTA and CDR2 is FQGTGA. The CDR3 DNA reads TGTGCCAGCAGGGACTCCCACTCCTACAATGAGCAGTTCTTC. Protein: CASRDSHSYNEQFF.

The V call is TRBV7-2, the J call TRBJ2-5, with D tentatively TRBD2 (6 bases). The J call could be wrong; TRBJ2-7 is a better fit for the DNA end. The germline CDR1 and CDR2 sequences are SGHTA and FQGNSA. This CDR3 is 14 amino acids long. CDR3 coding DNA: TGTGCCAGCAGCGGACTAAAAAACTCCTACGAGCAGTACTTC. It codes for CASSGLKNSYEQYF.

The CDR3 region has the DNA TGTGCCAGCAGCTTATTAGCGGGAGGGACCAATGAGCAGTTCTTC. This encodes CASSLLAGGTNEQFF. The chain combines TRBV7-9 with TRBJ2-1; TRBD2 matches at 11 bases. The CDR3 is made up of 15 amino acids. Germline assignment: CDR1 SEHNR and CDR2 FQNEAQ (reference sequence). The ends lost 2 bases at V and 6 bases at J; junction bases unmatched: 3.

This clone was observed a single time. The chain employs TRBV19 and TRBJ2-7, with D maybe TRBD1 (5 bases). This CDR3 comprises 15 residues. With 3 bases removed from V and 4 bases from J, the gap between germline ends came to 16 bases. Germline loops: CDR1 LNHDA, CDR2 SQIVND (reference sequence). CDR3 coding DNA: TGTGCCAGTAGTATCAAAGAATCAGGGATTTACGAGCAGTACTTC. Its protein product is CASSIKESGIYEQYF.

The CDR3 nucleotides are TGTGCCAGCAGCCAGATGGAGGCGGGTGATGAGCAGTTCTTC. Residues: CASSQMEAGDEQFF. The chain uses TRBV9 and TRBJ2-1, with D maybe TRBD2 (5 bases). The CDR3 totals 14 residues. From germline, CDR1 is SGDLS and CDR2 YYNGEE. V was cut by 4 bases and J by 8 bases, with 16 bases left in between.